The 31 T cell receptor beta chains presented below share a single source sample, sequenced in a study of cytomegalovirus exposure and HLA in healthy donors. Both 60 Vbeta primers and 13 Jbeta primers went into the PCR. Sequencing was performed with immunoSEQ multiplex PCR; in TCRdb, only in-frame clones are kept and a portion is missing. Altogether some 110,000 clones are present, around 80% being singletons, with the ten largest covering about 6%. Sequences were obtained from PBMCs. The receptors stem from a woman aged 45-65 years in good health and CMV-seropositive.

The sample holds a few counts of this clone. The V and J genes are TRBV30 and TRBJ1-4; D ambiguous. Looked up from germline, CDR1 is GTSNPN and CDR2 is SVGIG (reference sequence). V was clipped by 3 bases and J by 4 bases, with 12 bases between them. The CDR3 sequence is 14 residues long. Here the CDR3 DNA reads TGTGCCTGGAGGTGGACGGGAGGTAATGAAAAACTGTTTTTT. Amino acids: CAWRWTGGNEKLFF.

The gene calls are TRBV2 and TRBJ2-7; 8 bases are shared with TRBD1. Germline V gene data show CDR1 as SNHLY and CDR2 as FYNNEI. J gave up 5 bases and V 3 bases, and 9 bases lay outside the gene matches. The CDR3 extends over 15 amino acids. The CDR3, as DNA: TGTGCCAGCAGTGATTATTGGACAGGGACGGACGAGCAGTACTTC. This codes for CASSDYWTGTDEQYF.

This chain connects TRBV19 to TRBJ2-5; 8 nucleotides line up with TRBD2. The CDR3 contains 16 residues. V lost 4 bases, J lost 3 bases, and 10 bases stayed unmatched. Germline lookup yields CDR1 LNHDA and CDR2 SQIVND (reference sequence). CDR3 coding DNA: TGTGCCAGTAGTAAAGGAGCGGGGGACTTAGAAGAGACCCAGTACTTC. It codes for CASSKGAGDLEETQYF.

The chain links TRBV6-5 to TRBJ1-2; 9 positions match TRBD1. This CDR3 is built from 15 residues. The junction had 10 bases not matched to a gene; V was cut back by 6 bases and J by 5 bases. Germline V CDR1 and CDR2: MNHEY, SVGAGI. CDR3: CASRPTTGGYYGYTF. The CDR3 DNA is TGTGCCAGCAGACCAACGACAGGGGGATATTATGGCTACACCTTC.

This rearrangement joins TRBV5-1 to TRBJ2-1; TRBD2 agrees at 9 bases. CDR1 is SGHRS, CDR2 YFSETQ, per germline. There are 15 residues in the CDR3. V dropped 4 bases and J dropped 7; count of bases not matched to a gene: 9. CDR3 region: CASSGSIAGGNEQFF. The CDR3 coding sequence is TGCGCCAGCAGCGGTTCCATCGCGGGGGGGAATGAGCAGTTCTTC.

This clone showed up just once. This rearrangement joins TRBV27 to TRBJ2-3; D not certain. Germline CDR1 is MNHEY and CDR2 is SMNVEV (reference sequence). Between the trimmed V and J ends, which lost 7 bases and 1 base, there was a span of 9 bases. The CDR3 totals 13 residues. The chain's CDR3 is CASIGSGTDTQYF. The CDR3 DNA is TGTGCCAGCATTGGTTCGGGCACAGATACGCAGTATTTT.

This chain links TRBV21-1 with TRBJ2-7; the table gives TRBD2 as D, unverified against the DNA. TRBV21-1 corresponds to a pseudogene. The CDR3 runs 17 residues. CDR3 protein: CASSKSGSGRSSYEQYF. Here the CDR3 DNA reads TGTGCCAGCAGCAAAAGCGGGTCAGGGCGCTCCTCCTACGAGCAGTACTTC.

V and J are TRBV7-9 and TRBJ2-5; the D is unclear. The germline V and J ends were trimmed by 2 bases and 5 bases, with 9 bases remaining between them. The CDR3 contains 13 residues. The V gene's germline CDR1 is SEHNR and CDR2 FQNEAQ (reference sequence). Written as DNA, the CDR3 is TGTGCCAGCAGCTTAAATTCCCTGGAGACCCAGTACTTC. Translating it yields CASSLNSLETQYF.

The rearrangement joins TRBV9 to TRBJ1-3, with D unclear. The CDR3 runs 13 residues. CDR1 and CDR2 (germline): SGDLS, YYNGEE. V dropped 3 bases and J dropped 4 bases, with 8 bases sitting between them. The CDR3 reads CASSGSLGNTIYF. CDR3 in DNA: TGTGCCAGCAGCGGGAGCCTCGGAAACACCATATATTTT.

The rearrangement joins TRBV10-3 to TRBJ2-5, with D possibly matching TRBD1 (6 bases). Deletions cut 2 bases from V and 5 bases from J, with 9 bases between. This CDR3 contains 13 residues. Germline loops: CDR1 ENHRY, CDR2 SYGVKD. This chain's CDR3 is CAISEIQGETQYF. In DNA, the CDR3 is TGTGCCATCAGTGAGATACAGGGCGAGACCCAGTACTTC.

There are a few counts of this clone. The chain employs TRBV4-2 and TRBJ2-2; 8 bases match TRBD2. Germline trimming cut 4 bases from V and 7 bases from J; bases unmatched to any gene: 2. The CDR3 length is 13 residues. The V gene's germline CDR1 is LGHNA and CDR2 YNFKEQ. The CDR3, as DNA: TGTGCCAGCAGCCCCGCGGGGGGCGGGGAGCTGTTTTTT. Protein sequence: CASSPAGGGELFF.

The chain recombines TRBV30 with TRBJ1-2, with D hard to call. CDR3 size: 17 residues. Looked up from germline, CDR1 is GTSNPN and CDR2 is SVGIG (reference sequence). V lost 1 base and J lost 8, with 26 bases in between. CDR3 coding DNA: TGTGCCTGGAGTGCAAAAATAGGACTTGGAACCCCCGGGGGCTACACCTTC. Amino acid sequence: CAWSAKIGLGTPGGYTF. Variable domain in full (rest from reference TRBV30 and TRBJ1-2): SQTIHQWPATLVQPVGSPLSLECTVEGTSNPNLYWYRQAAGRGLQLLFYSVGIGQISSEVPQNLSASRPQDRQFILSSKKLLLSDSGFYLCAWSAKIGLGTPGGYTFGSGTRLTVV.

The V and J genes are TRBV2 and TRBJ1-1; 11 nucleotides line up with TRBD1. Germline CDR1 and CDR2: SNHLY and FYNNEI. This CDR3 region has 15 residues. V was pared by 7 bases and J by 0 bases, with 4 bases of the junction left unmatched. CDR3 residues: CASTGTGGLNTEAFF. CDR3 DNA sequence: TGTGCCAGCACCGGGACAGGGGGATTGAACACTGAAGCTTTCTTT.

The chain has TRBV7-2 and TRBJ1-2; D perhaps matches TRBD1 (5 bases). This CDR3 comprises 16 residues. CDR1 is SGHTA, CDR2 FQGNSA, per germline. Deletions cut 1 base from V and 4 bases from J, with 16 bases between. The CDR3 DNA reads as TGTGCCAGCAGCTTAGACTTGTGGGGCGCGAGCTATGGCTACACCTTC. It is translated as CASSLDLWGASYGYTF.

This clone was seen only once. This chain connects TRBV13 to TRBJ2-3, with TRBD1 identical over 7 bases. The CDR3 runs to 15 residues. Trimming removed 6 bases from V and 5 bases from J; junction bases left unmatched: 11. CDR1 PRHDT and CDR2 FYEKMQ come from the germline V gene (reference sequence). The CDR3 is CASRGSGTAKDTQYF. In DNA form, the CDR3 reads TGTGCCAGCAGGGGTTCCGGGACAGCGAAAGATACGCAGTATTTT. Full variable domain (remainder filled in from reference TRBV13 and TRBJ2-3): AAGVIQSPRHLIKEKRETATLKCYPIPRHDTVYWYQQGPGQDPQFLISFYEKMQSDKGSIPDRFSAQQFSDYHSELNMSSLELGDSALYFCASRGSGTAKDTQYFGPGTRLTVL.

This chain joins TRBV14 and TRBJ1-2; D possibly corresponds to TRBD1 (5 bases). The CDR3 consists of 16 residues. Trimming stripped 2 bases from V and 4 bases from J, with 17 bases between. CDR1 and CDR2 from the germline V gene are SGHDN and FVKESK. The CDR3 DNA is TGTGCCAGCAGCCAATTGGGGCAGGGCAGTAGCTATGGCTACACCTTC. Translated, it gives CASSQLGQGSSYGYTF.

This clone was counted a single time. The V call is TRBV9, the J call TRBJ1-6, with 11 bases fitting TRBD1. The CDR3 runs to 15 residues. CDR1 and CDR2 from the germline V gene are SGDLS and YYNGEE. V dropped 4 bases and J dropped 9; count of bases not matched to a gene: 6. The CDR3 is CASSTGQGAGSPLHF. CDR3 DNA: TGTGCCAGCAGCACTGGACAGGGGGCCGGTTCACCCCTCCACTTT.

This clone was recorded once. The chain uses TRBV14 and TRBJ2-5, with D perhaps TRBD1 (6 bases). The CDR3 is 14 residues long. The germline V and J ends were trimmed by 3 bases and 5 bases, with 13 bases remaining between them. CDR1 is SGHDN and CDR2 is FVKESK in the germline V gene. CDR3 protein: CASSQDRLGETQYF. CDR3 DNA: TGTGCCAGCAGCCAGGACAGACTTGGGGAGACCCAGTACTTC.

This chain connects TRBV10-3 to TRBJ1-2; D might be TRBD1 (5 bases). CDR1 ENHRY and CDR2 SYGVKD come from the germline V gene. This CDR3 has 16 amino acids. The V and J ends lost 5 bases and 4 bases respectively, with 20 bases between them. CDR3 sequence reads: CAISSGLQRNVYGYTF. The CDR3 coding sequence is TGTGCCATCAGTTCGGGACTCCAGCGGAACGTCTATGGCTACACCTTC.

This sequence joins TRBV6-6 and TRBJ2-7, with D unclear. CDR1 MNHNY and CDR2 SVGAGI come from the germline V gene (reference sequence). There are 15 residues in the CDR3. V lost 0 bases to trimming and J lost 0 bases, with 9 bases between them. CDR3 sequence (DNA): TGTGCCAGCAGTTACTCGAGTTCGGGCTCCTACGAGCAGTACTTC. This sequence encodes CASSYSSSGSYEQYF.

V is TRBV4-3 and J is TRBJ2-5; 10 bases agree with TRBD2. Germline loops: CDR1 LGHNA, CDR2 YSLEER. This CDR3 contains 19 residues. V lost 0 bases and J lost 1; bases outside the gene matches: 11. This CDR3 reads CASSQEAGSGGPIQETQYF. The CDR3 region has the DNA TGCGCCAGCAGCCAAGAAGCGGGTAGCGGGGGGCCTATCCAAGAGACCCAGTACTTC.

To note about this clone: The junction shows a germline mismatch at one end, possibly a read error. The rearrangement joins TRBV7-9 to TRBJ1-2; D is ambiguous. This CDR3 region has 12 residues. In germline, CDR1 is SEHNR, CDR2 FQNEAQ (reference sequence). The CDR3 reads CSSSLTLNGYTF. CDR3 DNA sequence: TGTTCCAGCAGCTTAACTCTTAATGGCTACACCTTC. The complete variable domain, with remaining parts taken from reference TRBV7-9 and TRBJ1-2, reads DTGVSQNPRHKITKRGQNVTFRCDPISEHNRLYWYRQTLGQGPEFLTYFQNEAQLEKSRLLSDRFSAERPKGSFSTLEIQRTEQGDSAMYLCSSSLTLNGYTFGSGTRLTVV.

This clone occurred a few times. The V gene is TRBV6-1, the J gene TRBJ1-1; the D is unclear. CDR3 length equals 14 residues. Germline CDR1 and CDR2: MNHNS and SASEGT. V lost 3 bases, J lost 6 bases, and 14 bases lay in between. The chain's CDR3 is CASSEEEGRAEAFF. The CDR3 region has the DNA TGTGCCAGCAGTGAGGAGGAGGGTAGGGCTGAAGCTTTCTTT.

The chain links TRBV6-1 to TRBJ1-5, with a possible D match to TRBD1 (6 bases). Trimming left V 9 bases short and J 0 bases short, with 15 bases between. Germline V gene data show CDR1 as MNHNS and CDR2 as SASEGT. The CDR3 extends over 15 amino acids. The CDR3 is CASPRTVYSNQPQHF. The CDR3 DNA is TGTGCCAGTCCGCGGACAGTTTATAGCAATCAGCCCCAGCATTTT.

The chain couples TRBV9 to TRBJ1-1; 8 positions match TRBD1. The ends lost 4 bases at V and 4 bases at J; junction bases unmatched: 6. In germline, CDR1 is SGDLS, CDR2 YYNGEE. CDR3 length: 14 residues. CDR3 residues: CASSSSGGGTEAFF. For the CDR3, the DNA is TGTGCCAGCAGCTCTTCAGGGGGCGGCACTGAAGCTTTCTTT.

The chain recombines TRBV15 with TRBJ1-4; weak D call: TRBD1 (5 bases). The CDR3 spans 16 residues. Trimming removed 0 bases from V and 6 bases from J, with 14 bases in between. From germline, CDR1 is LNHNV and CDR2 YYDKDF (reference sequence). CDR3 sequence: CATSRDGAGSYEKLFF. The CDR3 nucleotides read TGTGCCACCAGCAGAGATGGGGCAGGGTCCTATGAAAAACTGTTTTTT.

The chain uses TRBV9 and TRBJ2-1, with unresolved D. V was cut by 4 bases and J by 7 bases, with 12 bases left in between. Germline V gene sequence: CDR1 SGDLS, CDR2 YYNGEE. The CDR3 extends over 13 amino acids. In nucleotides, the CDR3 is TGTGCCAGCAGCACCTACCCGAGGAATGAGCAGTTCTTC. Translated, it gives CASSTYPRNEQFF.

The chain uses TRBV28 and TRBJ1-4; D is possibly TRBD1 (5 bases). This CDR3 contains 14 residues. Between the trimmed V and J ends, which lost 5 bases and 8 bases, there was a span of 15 bases. Germline CDR1 is MDHEN and CDR2 is SYDVKM. CDR3 protein: CASSTSGGEEKLFF. CDR3 nucleotide sequence: TGTGCCAGCAGTACCTCGGGGGGAGAGGAAAAACTGTTTTTT. The entire variable domain, with the rest obtained from reference TRBV28 and TRBJ1-4, is as follows: DVKVTQSSRYLVKRTGEKVFLECVQDMDHENMFWYRQDPGLGLRLIYFSYDVKMKEKGDIPEGYSVSREKKERFSLILESASTNQTSMYLCASSTSGGEEKLFFGSGTQLSVL.

This clone has a single count. The gene calls are TRBV7-3 and TRBJ2-1; D is possibly TRBD2 (6 bases). The CDR3 sequence is 16 residues long. Germline CDR1 is SGHTA and CDR2 is FQGTGA. Trimming pared 5 bases from V and 6 bases from J, leaving 20 bases between. DNA for the CDR3: TGTGCCAGCAGCGCAGAACGGCTAGCGCCCCTCAATGAGCAGTTCTTC. The encoded protein is CASSAERLAPLNEQFF.

In its sample, this clone was seen a few times. This chain links TRBV7-2 with TRBJ2-1; 7 bases are a match to TRBD2. CDR1 is SGHTA, CDR2 FQGNSA, per germline. This CDR3 has 15 residues. V dropped 5 bases and J dropped 1; count of bases not matched to a gene: 5. CDR3 in DNA: TGTGCCAGCAGCGCTACAGCGGGGTCCTACAATGAGCAGTTCTTC. It translates to CASSATAGSYNEQFF.

The chain links TRBV15 to TRBJ1-2; D unclear. The CDR3 is made up of 15 amino acids. Germline V gene data show CDR1 as LNHNV and CDR2 as YYDKDF (reference sequence). V lost 3 bases and J 4 bases, leaving 15 bases between the germline ends. The CDR3 sequence: CATSSDTRDLYGYTF. CDR3 nucleotides: TGTGCCACCAGCAGTGACACGCGGGATCTCTATGGCTACACCTTC.